The next 16 T cell receptor beta chains were all read from a single sample in a study of cytomegalovirus exposure and HLA in healthy donors. The PCR used 60 Vbeta and 13 Jbeta primers. Clones were read by immunoSEQ multiplex PCR, and TCRdb kept only the in-frame ones, dropping some. The sample comprises about 180,000 clones, roughly 76% of which are singletons, and roughly 4.4% rests with the top ten. The sequenced material came from PBMCs. These receptors all stem from a woman under 30 in good health and CMV-seropositive.

This rearrangement joins TRBV5-4 to TRBJ2-1; 14 bases fit TRBD2. The CDR3 runs to 14 residues. Trimming cost V 5 bases and J 5 bases; bases outside gene matches: 0. The germline gives CDR1 SGHNT, CDR2 YYREEE (reference sequence). The CDR3 spells CASRGLAGDNEQFF. The CDR3 DNA reads TGTGCCAGCAGGGGACTAGCGGGGGACAATGAGCAGTTCTTC.

This sequence joins TRBV19 and TRBJ1-6; possibly TRBD1 for D (6 bases). The CDR3 is 16 residues long. The germline gives CDR1 LNHDA, CDR2 SQIVND (reference sequence). With 3 bases removed from V and 4 bases from J, the gap between germline ends came to 13 bases. CDR3 sequence (DNA): TGTGCCAGTAGTATCAGGACAGTCTTTTATAATTCACCCCTCCACTTT. Translation: CASSIRTVFYNSPLHF.

The chain joins TRBV19 to TRBJ1-2, with 7 bases aligning to TRBD1. Looked up from germline, CDR1 is LNHDA and CDR2 is SQIVND (reference sequence). Trimming took 6 bases from V and 0 from J; bases not matched to a gene: 4. The CDR3 is 14 amino acids. The CDR3 bases are TGTGCCAGTAGACAGGGGTCCACTAACTATGGCTACACCTTC. As protein: CASRQGSTNYGYTF. Variable domain in full (rest from reference TRBV19 and TRBJ1-2): DGGITQSPKYLFRKEGQNVTLSCEQNLNHDAMYWYRQDPGQGLRLIYYSQIVNDFQKGDIAEGYSVSREKKESFPLTVTSAQKNPTAFYLCASRQGSTNYGYTFGSGTRLTVV.

This chain links TRBV6-5 with TRBJ2-5; the D is unclear. This CDR3 contains 12 residues. Trimming left V 8 bases short and J 6 bases short, with 13 bases between. Germline V gene sequence: CDR1 MNHEY, CDR2 SVGAGI. CDR3 sequence (DNA): TGTGCCAGCTCAGCTGCGGAAAAGACCCAGTACTTC. Translated: CASSAAEKTQYF.

This chain links TRBV4-1 with TRBJ1-5; 9 bases are a match to TRBD1. This CDR3 comprises 16 residues. With 1 base clipped from V and 4 bases from J, the junction kept 5 bases outside the gene matches. The germline V gene has CDR1 MGHRA and CDR2 YSYEKL. The CDR3 protein is CASSQGMDRGNQPQHF. The CDR3 coding sequence is TGCGCCAGCAGCCAAGGAATGGACAGGGGAAATCAGCCCCAGCATTTT.

On this clone itself: A single base separates this from a much larger clone, so it may be a read error. V gene TRBV11-2 combines with J gene TRBJ1-1; perhaps TRBD1 as D (6 bases). V dropped 1 base and J dropped 1 base, with 7 bases sitting between them. Per the germline V gene, CDR1 is SGHAT and CDR2 is FQNNGV. This CDR3 spans 14 amino acids. CDR3 in DNA: TGTGCCAGCAGCTTAGGGACAGAGAACACTGAAGCTTTCTTT. Translating gives CASSLGTENTEAFF.

The rearrangement joins TRBV18 to TRBJ1-1, with 7 bases aligning to TRBD1. The V and J ends lost 3 bases and 3 bases, in that order; junction bases with no gene match: 7. The CDR3 is 15 amino acids. Germline assignment: CDR1 KGHSH and CDR2 LQKENI. CDR3 region: CASSPYGQADTEAFF. The DNA of the CDR3 is TGTGCCAGCTCACCCTACGGACAGGCGGACACTGAAGCTTTCTTT.

The J gene is TRBJ1-3, the V gene TRBV28; 7 nucleotides line up with TRBD1. With 5 bases clipped from V and 0 bases from J, the junction kept 7 bases outside the gene matches. Germline-derived CDR1 and CDR2 are MDHEN and SYDVKM. This CDR3 is built from 16 residues. CDR3 loop: CASSPTGDNSGNTIYF. The CDR3 DNA reads as TGTGCCAGCAGTCCTACAGGGGACAACTCTGGAAACACCATATATTTT.

V gene TRBV4-1 combines with J gene TRBJ1-2, with D perhaps matching TRBD1 (5 bases). The length of the CDR3 is 13 residues. Trimming took off 1 base at V and 6 bases at J, with 9 bases between the two ends. Germline V lookup: CDR1 MGHRA, CDR2 YSYEKL. The CDR3 nucleotides are TGCGCCAGCAGCCAAGGGACACTGGATGGCTACACCTTC. This encodes CASSQGTLDGYTF.

The chain joins TRBV27 to TRBJ2-7, with D tentatively TRBD1 (6 bases). Between the trimmed V and J ends, which lost 0 bases and 0 bases, there was a span of 9 bases. The germline CDR1 and CDR2 sequences are MNHEY and SMNVEV (reference sequence). This CDR3 comprises 15 residues. DNA for the CDR3: TGTGCCAGCAGTTTATCTGGGGGCCACTCCTACGAGCAGTACTTC. Translation gives CASSLSGGHSYEQYF.

The chain carries TRBV4-1 and TRBJ2-7, with D maybe TRBD1 (5 bases). The CDR3 loop spans 14 amino acids. Per the germline V gene, CDR1 is MGHRA and CDR2 is YSYEKL. V was shortened by 0 bases and J by 1 base, with 7 bases between the two germline ends. This chain's CDR3 is CASSQDRGSYEQYF. The CDR3 region has the DNA TGCGCCAGCAGCCAAGATAGGGGATCCTACGAGCAGTACTTC.

The chain links TRBV7-3 to TRBJ2-2, with TRBD1 as a possible D gene (6 bases). The V and J ends lost 5 bases and 2 bases respectively, with 12 bases between them. The CDR3 has 15 residues. The V gene's germline CDR1 is SGHTA and CDR2 FQGTGA. The CDR3 loop reads CASSIQGPNTGELFF. The CDR3 DNA sequence: TGTGCCAGCAGCATTCAGGGGCCCAACACCGGGGAGCTGTTTTTT. Complete variable domain (other parts from reference TRBV7-3 and TRBJ2-2): GAGVSQTPSNKVTEKGKYVELRCDPISGHTALYWYRQSLGQGPEFLIYFQGTGAADDSGLPNDRFFAVRPEGSVSTLKIQRTERGDSAVYLCASSIQGPNTGELFFGEGSRLTVL.

This clone was detected a few times. The chain uses TRBV29-1 and TRBJ1-2, with D tentatively TRBD1 (6 bases). This CDR3 has 12 residues. Trimming pared 4 bases from V and 3 bases from J, leaving 9 bases between. Germline CDR1 SQVTM, CDR2 ANQGSEA. The CDR3: CSVARGDYGYTF. CDR3 nucleotides: TGCAGCGTTGCCAGGGGTGACTATGGCTACACCTTC.

The chain combines TRBV2 with TRBJ1-5; D may be TRBD1 (6 bases). The CDR3 is made up of 17 amino acids. Trimming pared 7 bases from V and 4 bases from J, leaving 23 bases between. CDR1 is SNHLY, CDR2 FYNNEI, per germline. Here the CDR3 DNA reads TGTGCCAGCAATTATGGGGGGGCGCCGGGAATGAATCAGCCCCAGCATTTT. Translating it yields CASNYGGAPGMNQPQHF.

This chain joins TRBV28 and TRBJ2-7; 8 bases align to TRBD1. The V gene end was trimmed by 6 bases and the J gene end by 0 bases; junction bases not matched to a gene: 7. The germline V gene encodes CDR1 MDHEN and CDR2 SYDVKM. This CDR3 spans 15 amino acids. CDR3 region: CASRLRTGSSYEQYF. The CDR3, as DNA: TGTGCCAGCAGACTGAGGACAGGGAGCTCCTACGAGCAGTACTTC.

J is TRBJ1-5 and V is TRBV7-9; D uncertain. CDR1 is SEHNR and CDR2 is FQNEAQ in the germline V gene (reference sequence). The length of the CDR3 is 14 residues. The V end lost 4 bases, the J end lost 11 bases, and 18 bases lay between the germline ends. CDR3: CASSSSEAGSSQHF. The CDR3, as DNA: TGTGCCAGCAGCTCCTCCGAGGCCGGGTCCTCCCAGCATTTT.